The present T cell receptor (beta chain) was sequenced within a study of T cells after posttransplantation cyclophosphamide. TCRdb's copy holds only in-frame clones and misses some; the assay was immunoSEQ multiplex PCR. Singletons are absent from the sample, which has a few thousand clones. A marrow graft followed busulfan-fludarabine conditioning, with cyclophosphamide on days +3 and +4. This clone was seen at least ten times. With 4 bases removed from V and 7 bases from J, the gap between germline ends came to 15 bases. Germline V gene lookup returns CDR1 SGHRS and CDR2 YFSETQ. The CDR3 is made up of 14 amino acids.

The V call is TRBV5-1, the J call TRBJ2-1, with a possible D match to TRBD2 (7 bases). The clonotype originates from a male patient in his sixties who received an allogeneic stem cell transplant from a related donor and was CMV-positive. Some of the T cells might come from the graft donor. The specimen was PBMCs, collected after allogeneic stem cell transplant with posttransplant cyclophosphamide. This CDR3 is CASSHPQGGNEQFF. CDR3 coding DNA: TGCGCCAGCAGCCACCCACAGGGAGGGAATGAGCAGTTCTTC.